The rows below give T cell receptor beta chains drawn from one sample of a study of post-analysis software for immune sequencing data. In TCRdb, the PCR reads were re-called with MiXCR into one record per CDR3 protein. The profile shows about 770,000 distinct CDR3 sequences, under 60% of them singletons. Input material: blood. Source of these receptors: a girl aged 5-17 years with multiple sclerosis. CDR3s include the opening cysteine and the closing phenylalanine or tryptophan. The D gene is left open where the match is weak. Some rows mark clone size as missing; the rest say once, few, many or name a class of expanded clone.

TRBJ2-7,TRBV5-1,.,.,TGCGCCAGCAGCTGGAATCCCTCCTACAAGCAGTACTTC,CASSWNPSYKQYF
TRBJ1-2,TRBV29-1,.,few,TGCAGCGCCACGGACAGACATACTAACTATGGCTACACCTTC,CSATDRHTNYGYTF
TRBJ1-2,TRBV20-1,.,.,TGCAGTGCTAGAGCGGTAGGGGGAAACTATGGCTACACCTTC,CSARAVGGNYGYTF
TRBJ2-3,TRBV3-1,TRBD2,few,TGTGCCAGCAGCCAAGCGACTTTGGGACTAGCGGGTGACACAGATACGCAGTATTTT,CASSQATLGLAGDTDTQYF
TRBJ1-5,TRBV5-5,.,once,TGTGCCAGCAGCTTTGGGAGGGACAATCAGCCCCAGCATTTT,CASSFGRDNQPQHF
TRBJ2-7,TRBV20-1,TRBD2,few,TGCAGTGCTAGAGATTTCCTGACTAGCGGACCCTACGAGCAGTACTTC,CSARDFLTSGPYEQYF
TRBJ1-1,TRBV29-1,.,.,TGCAGCGTTGGAATGGGGCGGGATACTGAAGCTTTCTTT,CSVGMGRDTEAFF
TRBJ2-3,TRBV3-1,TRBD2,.,TGTGCCAGCAGCCAAGATCCCCTAGCGGGAGTACCAGATACGCAGTATTTT,CASSQDPLAGVPDTQYF
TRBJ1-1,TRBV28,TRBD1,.,TGTGCCAGCGAGATGGAAGGGGGCAACACTGAAGCTTTCTTT,CASEMEGGNTEAFF
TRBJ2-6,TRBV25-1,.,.,TGTGCCAGCAGTGAAGGCGTTGGGGCCAACGTCCTGACTTTC,CASSEGVGANVLTF
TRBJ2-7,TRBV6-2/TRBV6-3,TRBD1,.,TGTGCCGGCAGACGAGTTCAGGGGGCTTACGAGCAGTACTTC,CAGRRVQGAYEQYF
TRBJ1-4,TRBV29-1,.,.,TGCAGCGTGGCCTTCTCCACAACTAATGAAAAACTGTTTTTT,CSVAFSTTNEKLFF
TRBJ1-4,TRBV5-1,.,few,TGCGCCAGCAGCTTGACGGGAACTGCAACTAATGAAAAACTGTTTTTT,CASSLTGTATNEKLFF
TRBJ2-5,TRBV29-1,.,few,TGCAGCGTGGACGAGGGGGGCGAGACCCAGTACTTC,CSVDEGGETQYF
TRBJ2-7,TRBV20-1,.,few,TGCAGTGCCACAAGGGGGATTTACGAGCAGTACTTC,CSATRGIYEQYF
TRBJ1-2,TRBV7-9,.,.,TGTGCCAGCAGCCACGAAAGGGGAGGCTATGGCTACACCTTC,CASSHERGGYGYTF